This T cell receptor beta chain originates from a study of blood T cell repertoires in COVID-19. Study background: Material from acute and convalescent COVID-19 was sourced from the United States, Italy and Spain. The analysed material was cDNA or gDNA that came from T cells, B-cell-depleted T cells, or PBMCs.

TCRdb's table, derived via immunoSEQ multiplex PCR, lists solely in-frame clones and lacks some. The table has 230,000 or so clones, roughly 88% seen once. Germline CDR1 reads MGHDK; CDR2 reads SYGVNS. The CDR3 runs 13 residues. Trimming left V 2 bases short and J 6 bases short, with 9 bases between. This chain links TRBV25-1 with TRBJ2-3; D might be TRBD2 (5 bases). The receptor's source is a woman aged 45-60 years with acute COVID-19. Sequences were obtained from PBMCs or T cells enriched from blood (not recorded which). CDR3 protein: CASSEAGGDTQYF. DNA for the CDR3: TGTGCCAGCAGTGAAGCAGGCGGGGATACGCAGTATTTT.